This T cell receptor beta chain originates from a study of spatial heterogeneity in lung cancer. Study as a whole: Untreated early-stage non-small cell lung cancer patients, 72 in total, were the donors.

As for time point: blood at routine non-recurrence follow-up after resection. This clonotype was counted at least ten times. Its target is not known. Germline CDR1 SEHNR, CDR2 FQNEAQ (reference sequence). V was pared by 5 bases and J by 3 bases, with 13 bases between. The CDR3 consists of 15 residues. Study-wide results and caveats: At resection, ubiquitous expanded tumor TCRs appeared in blood more than at follow-up.

Each CDR3 protein gets one entry after TCRdb re-called the 5' RACE reads with MiXCR. The sample includes tens of thousands of distinct CDR3 sequences, nearly 9% seen only once; the top ten take approximately 2%. The origin of this receptor is a female donor with early-stage non-small cell lung cancer. The sample consisted of PBMCs, taken at follow-up. The chain links TRBV7-9 to TRBJ1-4; no definite D call. The CDR3 bases are TGTGCCAGCAGCAGGGAAAGGGAGGCTAATGAAAAACTGTTTTTT. It specifies CASSREREANEKLFF.